Below are 14 T cell receptor beta chains sequenced from a single sample in a study of shared clonotypes between healthy human individuals. TCRdb keeps only in-frame clones here, not all; method: immunoSEQ multiplex PCR. In the table there are millions of clones, 90% to 95% of which are singletons. The sequencing sample was made of naive CD4+ T cells from PBMCs. Subset: CD45RA+ positively selected. Receptors were obtained from a man aged 18 to 30 in good health. Some clones in this sample may be carry-over from other donors' samples.

This clone was observed a single time. The genes are TRBV19 and TRBJ1-2; TRBD1 matches at 8 bases. The V gene end was trimmed by 2 bases and the J gene end by 3 bases; junction bases not matched to a gene: 11. The CDR3 runs to 17 residues. The germline gives CDR1 LNHDA, CDR2 SQIVND (reference sequence). The CDR3 nucleotides read TGTGCCAGTAGTATAAAAGACAGGGGCGCTTGGGACTATGGCTACACCTTC. Protein sequence: CASSIKDRGAWDYGYTF.

This clone has just one count. The chain joins TRBV2 to TRBJ1-2; D possibly corresponds to TRBD1 (6 bases). With 6 bases removed from V and 14 bases from J, the gap between germline ends came to 19 bases. The CDR3 consists of 12 residues. Germline V gene sequence: CDR1 SNHLY, CDR2 FYNNEI. The CDR3 nucleotides are TGTGCCAGCAGCGTCGTGAAGGACAGTGGGACCTTC. Residues: CASSVVKDSGTF.

This clone was recorded only once. The chain has TRBV6-5 and TRBJ1-2; no clear D. Between the trimmed V and J ends, which lost 8 bases and 6 bases, there was a span of 10 bases. From germline, CDR1 is MNHEY and CDR2 SVGAGI. The CDR3 consists of 11 residues. Written as DNA, the CDR3 is TGTGCCAGCGGAATAGGACATGGCTACACCTTC. This translates into CASGIGHGYTF.

This sequence joins TRBV5-8 and TRBJ2-7; 9 positions match TRBD1. The CDR3 is 16 amino acids. Germline CDR1 reads SGHTS; CDR2 reads YDEGEE. V dropped 2 bases and J dropped 3; count of bases not matched to a gene: 9. The CDR3 sequence is CASSFVRRQGGYEQYF. CDR3 coding DNA: TGTGCCAGCAGCTTTGTTCGGCGACAGGGGGGCTACGAGCAGTACTTC.

The gene calls are TRBV7-3 and TRBJ2-5; maybe TRBD2 (5 bases). Germline-derived CDR1 and CDR2 are SGHTA and FQGTGA. Trimming cost V 11 bases and J 2 bases, with 15 bases left between them. The CDR3 totals 13 residues. The DNA for the CDR3 is TGTGCCTCCCGGCGGGCTCATCAAGAGACCCAGTACTTC. Protein sequence: CASRRAHQETQYF.

In this sample, this clone turned up once. V usage is TRBV5-8 and J usage is TRBJ2-5, with D perhaps matching TRBD2 (6 bases). Germline CDR1 SGHTS, CDR2 YDEGEE. This CDR3 contains 15 residues. Trimming took off 6 bases at V and 2 bases at J, with 17 bases between the two ends. The CDR3 DNA sequence: TGTGCCAGCACCCTTATGGGGCGGGGACAAGAGACCCAGTACTTC. It is translated as CASTLMGRGQETQYF.

The V and J genes are TRBV12-5 and TRBJ2-1, with TRBD1 matching 9 bases. J was trimmed by 5 bases and V by 6 bases; bases with no gene match: 8. The CDR3 extends over 15 amino acids. Germline-derived CDR1 and CDR2 are LGHNT and FRNRAP. The CDR3 spells CASGWGQGVDNEQFF. The CDR3 DNA is TGTGCTAGTGGATGGGGACAGGGTGTCGACAATGAGCAGTTCTTC.

The chain carries TRBV9 and TRBJ1-5; 9 bases map to TRBD1. J was trimmed by 2 bases and V by 4 bases; bases with no gene match: 7. The CDR3 totals 16 residues. Per the germline V gene, CDR1 is SGDLS and CDR2 is YYNGEE. The CDR3 region has the DNA TGTGCCAGCAGCCCCGGGACAGGGTTGGGCAATCAGCCCCAGCATTTT. The encoded protein is CASSPGTGLGNQPQHF.

V gene TRBV4-2 combines with J gene TRBJ1-1; 7 bases agree with TRBD1. The junction had 4 bases not matched to a gene; V was cut back by 3 bases and J by 0 bases. The CDR3 has 15 residues. Germline loops: CDR1 LGHNA, CDR2 YNFKEQ. The CDR3 protein is CASSQAGQMNTEAFF. CDR3 nucleotides: TGTGCCAGCAGCCAGGCGGGACAGATGAACACTGAAGCTTTCTTT.

This clone showed up just once. This CDR3 is CASSVDGGEQYF. In DNA form, the CDR3 reads TGTGCCAGCAGCGTAGATGGGGGCGAGCAGTACTTC. V and J are TRBV9 and TRBJ2-7; D tentatively reads TRBD1 or TRBD2 (5 bases each). Trimming pared 0 bases from V and 6 bases from J, leaving 7 bases between. Germline V gene data show CDR1 as SGDLS and CDR2 as YYNGEE. CDR3 length: 12 residues.

The gene calls are TRBV28 and TRBJ1-5, with unresolved D. This CDR3 has 13 amino acids. With 7 bases removed from V and 6 bases from J, the gap between germline ends came to 13 bases. The germline CDR1 and CDR2 sequences are MDHEN and SYDVKM. Written as DNA, the CDR3 is TGTGCCAGCACTAACCCCGGGGTTCAGCCCCAGCATTTT. Translated, it gives CASTNPGVQPQHF.

This rearrangement joins TRBV7-8 to TRBJ1-4, with a possible D match to TRBD1 (5 bases). Deletions cut 6 bases from V and 8 bases from J, with 22 bases between. CDR1 and CDR2 from the germline V gene are SGHVS and FQNEAQ. This CDR3 contains 16 residues. CDR3 DNA sequence: TGTGCCAGCAGAGAACTTAGTAGCAGGGCCTCCGAAAAACTGTTTTTT. It specifies CASRELSSRASEKLFF.

The chain links TRBV11-2 to TRBJ2-7; D not resolved. This CDR3 is built from 12 residues. The germline V and J ends were trimmed by 4 bases and 5 bases, with 9 bases remaining between them. The germline V gene encodes CDR1 SGHAT and CDR2 FQNNGV. The CDR3 loop reads CASSSGSNEQYF. The DNA of the CDR3 is TGTGCCAGCAGCTCTGGATCTAACGAGCAGTACTTC.

The V gene is TRBV7-9, the J gene TRBJ2-7, with D possibly TRBD2 on 5 matching bases. The ends were cut back, 5 bases at V and 2 bases at J, with 13 bases in the middle. The CDR3 has 14 amino acids. The germline V gene encodes CDR1 SEHNR and CDR2 FQNEAQ (reference sequence). CDR3: CASSAERAPYEQYF. The CDR3 DNA sequence: TGTGCCAGCAGCGCTGAGAGGGCTCCCTACGAGCAGTACTTC. The full variable domain, in which reference TRBV7-9 and TRBJ2-7 provide the parts outside the CDR3, is DTGVSQNPRHKITKRGQNVTFRCDPISEHNRLYWYRQTLGQGPEFLTYFQNEAQLEKSRLLSDRFSAERPKGSFSTLEIQRTEQGDSAMYLCASSAERAPYEQYFGPGTRLTVT.